Presented here are 11 T cell receptor beta chains from one specimen sequenced in a study of tumor-infiltrating lymphocytes in localized non-small cell lung cancer. Repertoires were generated with immunoSEQ multiplex PCR, while TCRdb's copy carries only in-frame clones and drops some. The data hold a few thousand clones, with 79% observed a single time. Sequenced input: uninvolved lung tissue not adjacent to the tumor. These receptors came from a human donor with non-small cell lung cancer.

The rearrangement links TRBV19 to TRBJ2-2, with D perhaps TRBD1 (5 bases). Trimming removed 7 bases at V and 7 bases at J, with 10 bases between. Per the germline V gene, CDR1 is LNHDA and CDR2 is SQIVND (reference sequence). There are 12 residues in the CDR3. The chain's CDR3 is CASTQGGGELFF. The DNA for the CDR3 is TGTGCCAGTACCCAGGGTGGCGGGGAGCTGTTTTTT. Complete variable domain (other parts from reference TRBV19 and TRBJ2-2): DGGITQSPKYLFRKEGQNVTLSCEQNLNHDAMYWYRQDPGQGLRLIYYSQIVNDFQKGDIAEGYSVSREKKESFPLTVTSAQKNPTAFYLCASTQGGGELFFGEGSRLTVL.

V and J are TRBV11-3 and TRBJ2-7; the D is unclear. V was pared by 1 base and J by 3 bases, with 7 bases between. CDR3 length: 13 amino acids. Looked up from germline, CDR1 is SGHNT and CDR2 is YENEEA. CDR3 sequence (DNA): TGTGCCAGCAGCTTAGGATCCCGCTACGAGCAGTACTTC. It codes for CASSLGSRYEQYF.

This chain links TRBV19 with TRBJ2-2; 11 bases align to TRBD2. Germline V gene data show CDR1 as LNHDA and CDR2 as SQIVND (reference sequence). V shed 8 bases and J 2 bases; nucleotides not matched to a gene: 1. The CDR3 consists of 14 residues. In DNA form, the CDR3 reads TGTGCCAGTGGGACTAGCGGAAACACCGGGGAGCTGTTTTTT. As protein: CASGTSGNTGELFF.

The chain is built from TRBV10-3 and TRBJ1-1; no reliable D call. This CDR3 spans 13 amino acids. Germline V CDR1 and CDR2: ENHRY, SYGVKD. V was clipped by 7 bases and J by 11 bases, with 20 bases between them. Written as DNA, the CDR3 is TGTGCCATCAAGGGCTCCGACCCGCAGGAGGCTTTCTTT. Its translation: CAIKGSDPQEAFF.

This clone appeared a single time. The chain is built from TRBV14 and TRBJ2-7; weak D call: TRBD2 (6 bases). V was clipped by 7 bases and J by 6 bases, with 19 bases between them. This CDR3 comprises 14 residues. Looked up from germline, CDR1 is SGHDN and CDR2 is FVKESK. This CDR3 reads CASTLGSVPFEQYF. For the CDR3, the DNA is TGTGCCAGCACCCTCGGGAGCGTCCCCTTCGAGCAGTACTTC. The variable domain in full, with the rest retrieved from reference TRBV14 and TRBJ2-7, is EAGVTQFPSHSVIEKGQTVTLRCDPISGHDNLYWYRRVMGKEIKFLLHFVKESKQDESGMPNNRFLAERTGGTYSTLKVQPAELEDSGVYFCASTLGSVPFEQYFGPGTRLTVT.

By its share, this clone is medium-sized. This chain links TRBV6-6 with TRBJ2-3, with D perhaps TRBD1 (5 bases). This CDR3 comprises 15 residues. The germline CDR1 and CDR2 sequences are MNHNY and SVGAGI (reference sequence). V lost 6 bases, J lost 1 base, and 14 bases lay in between. The CDR3 bases are TGTGCCAGCAGGAAGAGCGCACAGGGCACAGATACGCAGTATTTT. This encodes CASRKSAQGTDTQYF.

The chain has TRBV7-2 and TRBJ2-7; possible D gene TRBD1, 5 bases. The CDR3 extends over 13 amino acids. The germline CDR1 and CDR2 sequences are SGHTA and FQGNSA. V shed 2 bases and J shed 2 bases, with 7 bases lying between them. The CDR3: CASSLLGAYEQYF. The DNA for the CDR3 is TGTGCCAGCAGCTTATTAGGGGCCTACGAGCAGTACTTC.

In its sample, this clone ranks as large (0.1 to 1%). The V and J genes are TRBV4-1 and TRBJ2-7; D uncertain. V was trimmed by 0 bases and J by 4 bases, leaving 7 bases between them. From germline, CDR1 is MGHRA and CDR2 YSYEKL. The CDR3 sequence is 13 residues long. As DNA, the CDR3 is TGCGCCAGCAGCCAAGATAAAGGATACGAGCAGTACTTC. It translates to CASSQDKGYEQYF.

The chain carries TRBV9 and TRBJ2-1, with no clear D. Per germline, CDR1 SGDLS and CDR2 YYNGEE. Trimming left V 2 bases short and J 0 bases short, with 9 bases between. The CDR3 runs to 15 residues. The CDR3 region has the DNA TGTGCCAGCAGCGTTTCGCCTAGCTCCTACAATGAGCAGTTCTTC. Translation gives CASSVSPSSYNEQFF. Using reference TRBV9 and TRBJ2-1 for the parts outside the CDR3, the full variable domain is DSGVTQTPKHLITATGQRVTLRCSPRSGDLSVYWYQQSLDQGLQFLIQYYNGEERAKGNILERFSAQQFPDLHSELNLSSLELGDSALYFCASSVSPSSYNEQFFGPGTRLTVL.

The J gene is TRBJ1-5, the V gene TRBV6-1; maybe TRBD1 (5 bases). The CDR3 contains 13 residues. Trimming took off 10 bases at V and 2 bases at J, with 12 bases between the two ends. The germline CDR1 and CDR2 sequences are MNHNS and SASEGT. Here the CDR3 DNA reads TGTGCCATCGGACACCCTGGCAATCAGCCCCAGCATTTT. This gives the protein CAIGHPGNQPQHF.

V gene TRBV5-1 combines with J gene TRBJ2-1; D is uncertain. Trimming took off 4 bases at V and 5 bases at J, with 10 bases between the two ends. Germline V gene lookup returns CDR1 SGHRS and CDR2 YFSETQ. CDR3 size: 13 residues. CDR3: CASSPRWDNEQFF. Here the CDR3 DNA reads TGCGCCAGCAGCCCCCGATGGGACAATGAGCAGTTCTTC.